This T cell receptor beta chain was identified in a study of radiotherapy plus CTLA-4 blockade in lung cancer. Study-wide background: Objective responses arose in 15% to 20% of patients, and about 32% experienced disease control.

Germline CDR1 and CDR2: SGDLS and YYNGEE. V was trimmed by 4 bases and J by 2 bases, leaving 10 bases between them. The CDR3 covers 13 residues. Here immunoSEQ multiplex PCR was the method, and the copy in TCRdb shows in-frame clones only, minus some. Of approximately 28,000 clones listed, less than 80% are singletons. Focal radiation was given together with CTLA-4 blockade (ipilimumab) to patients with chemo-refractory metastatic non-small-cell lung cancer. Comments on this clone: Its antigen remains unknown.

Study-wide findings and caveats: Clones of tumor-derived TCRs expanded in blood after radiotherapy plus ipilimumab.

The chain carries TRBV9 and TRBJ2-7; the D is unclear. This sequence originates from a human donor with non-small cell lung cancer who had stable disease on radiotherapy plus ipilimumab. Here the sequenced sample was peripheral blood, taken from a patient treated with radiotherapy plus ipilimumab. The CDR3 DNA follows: TGTGCCAGCAGCAAAAAAGAAACCTACGAGCAGTACTTC. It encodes CASSKKETYEQYF.